Sequencing of this TCR beta chain was carried out in a study of blood T cell repertoires in COVID-19. On the study more broadly: Acute and convalescent COVID-19 samples came from the United States, Italy and Spain.

How the authors handled the data: The assay estimated nucleated cells by amplifying reference gene primers. Produced via immunoSEQ multiplex PCR; TCRdb's table is partial and in-frame only. V and J calls and clone size follow that table, whereas D and trimming were derived from the DNA. Of about 240,000 clones listed, roughly 90% are singletons. This CDR3 is built from 15 residues. V gave up 2 bases and J gave up 2 bases, with 10 bases separating them. Germline V gene data show CDR1 as LGHDT and CDR2 as YNNKEL (reference sequence). The sequence was obtained from a man aged 60-69 years who had recovered from COVID-19. This chain connects TRBV3-1 (or the pseudogene TRBV3-2) to TRBJ2-1; no firm D call. Material for sequencing was peripheral blood. Here the CDR3 DNA reads TGTGCCAGCAGCCAAACGAGAGTCCCCTACAATGAGCAGTTCTTC. It is translated as CASSQTRVPYNEQFF.